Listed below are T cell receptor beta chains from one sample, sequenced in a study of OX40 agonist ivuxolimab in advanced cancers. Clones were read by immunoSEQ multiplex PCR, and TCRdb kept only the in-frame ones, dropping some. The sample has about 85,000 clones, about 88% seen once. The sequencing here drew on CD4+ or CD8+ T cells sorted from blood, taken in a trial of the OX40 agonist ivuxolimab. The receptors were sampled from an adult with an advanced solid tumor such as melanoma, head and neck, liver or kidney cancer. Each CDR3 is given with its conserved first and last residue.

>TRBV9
CASSVERDGGNEQFF
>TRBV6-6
CASTPRRTGSTDTQYF
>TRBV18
CASSPTKGSQESIYGYTF
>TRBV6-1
CASSEAWDRVSGNTIYF
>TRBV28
CASSFRGLPGNTIYF
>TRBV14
CASSLGKAQMGAFF
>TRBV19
CASSVAGGSYNEQFF
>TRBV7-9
CASSLSEDPSSDTQYF
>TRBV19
CASSRGGQLNEKLFF
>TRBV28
CASSSGHGRRSYGYTF
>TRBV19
CASSVMGLLEGNTIYF
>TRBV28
CASSLRSREQYF